One T cell receptor (beta chain) is described in this entry. The data are from a study of control samples from healthy donors and cancer patients. Here immunoSEQ multiplex PCR was the method, and the copy in TCRdb shows in-frame clones only, minus some. The data contain 130,000 or so clones, 94% of them singletons. Germline CDR1 is LNHDA and CDR2 is SQIVND (reference sequence). With 3 bases removed from V and 7 bases from J, the gap between germline ends came to 10 bases. This CDR3 is 14 amino acids long. Sequencing was done on a sample of blood. This TCR was sampled from a man aged 35-49 years in good health. The chain links TRBV19 to TRBJ1-6, with D maybe TRBD1 (5 bases). The CDR3 DNA reads TGTGCCAGTAGTATCGGACGGGGGAATTCACCCCTCCACTTT. It specifies CASSIGRGNSPLHF.